Following are 25 T cell receptor beta chains from one sample sequenced in a study of graft-versus-host responses after intestinal transplantation. TCRdb's table, derived via immunoSEQ multiplex PCR, lists solely in-frame clones and lacks some. The data show about 90,000 clones, roughly 90% seen once. These receptors' antigens are unknown. The input for sequencing was unstimulated CD4+ T cells sorted from spleen or lymph node cells, taken before transplant. These receptors all stem from a human donor who was the organ donor for an intestinal transplant.

The rearrangement links TRBV25-1 to TRBJ1-2; TRBD1 matches at 7 bases. The CDR3 runs to 14 residues. J was trimmed by 2 bases and V by 5 bases; bases with no gene match: 5. Germline lookup yields CDR1 MGHDK and CDR2 SYGVNS. CDR3 DNA: TGTGCCAGCAGTTCTCTACAGGGGAACTATGGCTACACCTTC. As protein: CASSSLQGNYGYTF.

The chain links TRBV5-1 to TRBJ2-5, with D perhaps matching TRBD2 (5 bases). Germline V gene sequence: CDR1 SGHRS, CDR2 YFSETQ. CDR3 length: 15 residues. V gave up 0 bases and J gave up 5 bases, with 14 bases separating them. Here the CDR3 DNA reads TGCGCCAGCAGCTTGGAAGGGAGCCTCCGGGAGACCCAGTACTTC. Protein sequence: CASSLEGSLRETQYF.

The chain combines TRBV7-3 with TRBJ1-1; D perhaps matches TRBD1 (5 bases). The CDR3 runs to 15 residues. Trimming left V 2 bases short and J 5 bases short, with 15 bases between. Germline CDR1 reads SGHTA; CDR2 reads FQGTGA. The CDR3 sequence: CASSLPTGGGTEAFF. In DNA form, the CDR3 reads TGTGCCAGCAGCTTACCGACGGGGGGTGGGACTGAAGCTTTCTTT.

This clone was detected a few times. This chain joins TRBV28 and TRBJ1-2; 8 bases are shared with TRBD1. The CDR3 contains 15 residues. The V and J ends lost 5 bases and 5 bases, in that order; junction bases with no gene match: 10. The germline V gene has CDR1 MDHEN and CDR2 SYDVKM. CDR3 nucleotide sequence: TGTGCCAGCAGTCCTCCGGGACAGGATTATTATGGCTACACCTTC. Translated, it gives CASSPPGQDYYGYTF.

The chain combines TRBV7-4 with TRBJ2-7, with 8 bases that match TRBD1. Germline CDR1 and CDR2: SGHVT and SQSDAQ. V was clipped by 6 bases and J by 1 base; unmatched bases: 8. The CDR3 covers 15 residues. CDR3 in DNA: TGTGCCAGCAGTTGGGACAGGTCATTATCCTACGAGCAGTACTTC. Residues: CASSWDRSLSYEQYF.

The chain is built from TRBV19 and TRBJ2-1; D remains unclear. V lost 6 bases and J lost 0, with 9 bases in between. Germline assignment: CDR1 LNHDA and CDR2 SQIVND (reference sequence). The CDR3 consists of 14 residues. This CDR3 is CASSLPSSYNEQFF. In nucleotides, the CDR3 is TGTGCCAGTAGCCTCCCGAGCTCCTACAATGAGCAGTTCTTC.

V gene TRBV6-6 combines with J gene TRBJ2-7, with D perhaps TRBD1 (5 bases). Deletions cut 2 bases from V and 2 bases from J, with 7 bases between. Germline V gene sequence: CDR1 MNHNY, CDR2 SVGAGI (reference sequence). The length of the CDR3 is 13 residues. The DNA of the CDR3 is TGTGCCAGCAGTTACAGGGGCCCCTACGAGCAGTACTTC. Translation gives CASSYRGPYEQYF.

The chain links TRBV21-1 to TRBJ2-7; the table assigns TRBD1, which was not confirmed against the DNA. TRBV21-1 is a documented pseudogene. CDR3 size: 19 residues. The CDR3, as DNA: TGTGCCAGCAGCAAAGTCGGGGAGGACAGGGGTCCCCGGACCTACGAGCAGTACTTC. Translated: CASSKVGEDRGPRTYEQYF.

CDR3 coding DNA: TGTGCCAGCAGCTTCCCACAGGGGGCATACTATGGCTACACCTTC. Residues: CASSFPQGAYYGYTF. The chain is built from TRBV5-4 and TRBJ1-2, with 9 bases fitting TRBD1. This CDR3 has 15 amino acids. Looked up from germline, CDR1 is SGHNT and CDR2 is YYREEE (reference sequence). Unmatched junction bases numbered 5, after V lost 2 bases and J lost 3 bases.

The chain has TRBV5-6 and TRBJ1-1; 7 nucleotides align to TRBD1. The germline V gene encodes CDR1 SGHDT and CDR2 YYEEEE. J lost 0 bases, V lost 0 bases, and 2 bases had no gene match. This CDR3 has 15 amino acids. CDR3 sequence: CASSLGDRVNTEAFF. The CDR3 DNA follows: TGTGCCAGCAGCTTGGGCGACAGGGTGAACACTGAAGCTTTCTTT. The complete variable domain, with remaining parts taken from reference TRBV5-6 and TRBJ1-1, reads DAGVTQSPTHLIKTRGQQVTLRCSPKSGHDTVSWYQQALGQGPQFIFQYYEEEERQRGNFPDRFSGHQFPNYSSELNVNALLLGDSALYLCASSLGDRVNTEAFFGQGTRLTVV.

The chain couples TRBV6-1 to TRBJ2-7; 9 bases line up with TRBD2. CDR1 MNHNS and CDR2 SASEGT come from the germline V gene. J gave up 4 bases and V 4 bases, and 11 bases lay outside the gene matches. The CDR3 consists of 16 residues. CDR3: CASSGGRASGIYEQYF. In DNA, the CDR3 is TGTGCCAGCAGTGGGGGTAGGGCTAGCGGGATTTACGAGCAGTACTTC.

This chain uses TRBV10-3 with TRBJ2-3; D uncertain. The germline V gene has CDR1 ENHRY and CDR2 SYGVKD. The V and J ends lost 7 bases and 4 bases respectively, with 6 bases between them. The CDR3 is 11 residues long. The CDR3: CAIKQADTQYF. The CDR3, as DNA: TGTGCCATCAAACAAGCAGATACGCAGTATTTT.

This chain connects TRBV25-1 to TRBJ2-2; D is possibly TRBD1 (6 bases). CDR1 is MGHDK, CDR2 SYGVNS, per germline. Trimming removed 6 bases from V and 7 bases from J, with 9 bases in between. The CDR3 extends over 12 amino acids. The CDR3 nucleotides are TGTGCCAGCAGACAGGGTGGCGGGGAGCTGTTTTTT. Its protein is CASRQGGGELFF.

The chain carries TRBV28 and TRBJ1-2; 9 positions agree with TRBD1. The CDR3 runs to 16 residues. The germline CDR1 and CDR2 sequences are MDHEN and SYDVKM. The V gene end was trimmed by 3 bases and the J gene end by 7 bases; junction bases not matched to a gene: 12. CDR3 coding DNA: TGTGCCAGCAGTTTTTGGGACAGGGCCCCCACTATTGGCTACACCTTC. Translating gives CASSFWDRAPTIGYTF.

V is TRBV28 and J is TRBJ2-7, with D tentatively TRBD1 (5 bases). V was pared by 6 bases and J by 2 bases, with 20 bases between. This CDR3 region has 16 residues. CDR1 MDHEN and CDR2 SYDVKM come from the germline V gene. The CDR3 region has the DNA TGTGCCAGCAGAAACCCGTTCAGGGTATACCCCTACGAGCAGTACTTC. This sequence encodes CASRNPFRVYPYEQYF.

The count of this clone is one. V is TRBV2 and J is TRBJ1-4; 8 nucleotides align to TRBD1. The V and J ends lost 8 bases and 8 bases, in that order; junction bases with no gene match: 16. Germline CDR1 SNHLY, CDR2 FYNNEI. CDR3 size: 16 residues. Written as DNA, the CDR3 is TGTGCCAGCCTCGATCTTTTGCGGCAGGGGGCCGAAAAACTGTTTTTT. It yields the protein CASLDLLRQGAEKLFF. Supplemented by reference TRBV2 and TRBJ1-4, the full variable domain reads EPEVTQTPSHQVTQMGQEVILRCVPISNHLYFYWYRQILGQKVEFLVSFYNNEISEKSEIFDDQFSVERPDGSNFTLKIRSTKLEDSAMYFCASLDLLRQGAEKLFFGSGTQLSVL.

CDR3: CASSEAKSGTLSYEQYF. DNA of the CDR3: TGTGCCAGCAGTGAAGCGAAGTCCGGGACACTAAGCTACGAGCAGTACTTC. The chain couples TRBV6-1 to TRBJ2-7; tentatively, D is TRBD1 (6 bases). CDR3 length: 17 residues. Germline CDR1 and CDR2: MNHNS and SASEGT. The ends were cut back, 0 bases at V and 3 bases at J, with 18 bases in the middle.

This chain joins TRBV19 and TRBJ2-2; 10 nucleotides agree with TRBD2. The J segment lost 0 bases and the V segment lost 7 bases, leaving 2 bases of the junction unmatched. This CDR3 is built from 15 residues. The germline gives CDR1 LNHDA, CDR2 SQIVND (reference sequence). CDR3 protein: CASKGLAANTGELFF. In DNA, the CDR3 is TGTGCCAGTAAAGGACTAGCGGCGAACACCGGGGAGCTGTTTTTT.

J is TRBJ2-1 and V is TRBV29-1; 7 bases match TRBD1. V lost 6 bases, J lost 4 bases, and 0 bases stayed unmatched. This CDR3 contains 11 residues. Germline CDR1 and CDR2: SQVTM and ANQGSEA. In DNA form, the CDR3 reads TGCAGCGTGGGACAGTACAATGAGCAGTTCTTC. Residues: CSVGQYNEQFF.

The J gene is TRBJ2-7, the V gene TRBV10-1; no reliable D call. V gave up 6 bases and J gave up 6 bases, with 15 bases separating them. The CDR3 extends over 13 amino acids. Germline CDR1 WNHNN, CDR2 SYGVQD (reference sequence). CDR3 residues: CASRADELGEQYF. CDR3 in DNA: TGCGCCAGCAGGGCGGATGAACTGGGCGAGCAGTACTTC.

This clone was recorded once. The chain has TRBV19 and TRBJ1-5, with 7 bases that match TRBD1. The germline CDR1 and CDR2 sequences are LNHDA and SQIVND (reference sequence). The trim removed 2 bases at V and 0 bases at J, leaving 4 bases unmatched. This CDR3 comprises 16 residues. Here the CDR3 reads CASSIRQGNSNQPQHF. CDR3 DNA: TGTGCCAGTAGTATAAGACAGGGCAATAGCAATCAGCCCCAGCATTTT.

The V and J genes are TRBV12-5 and TRBJ1-2; the D gene is possibly TRBD1 (5 bases). CDR3 length: 17 residues. The V and J ends lost 4 bases and 2 bases respectively, with 20 bases between them. Germline V gene sequence: CDR1 LGHNT, CDR2 FRNRAP. CDR3 region: CASGSPALQGKNYGYTF. The CDR3 DNA sequence: TGTGCTAGTGGTTCGCCGGCTTTGCAGGGAAAGAACTATGGCTACACCTTC. Looking up the rest from reference TRBV12-5 and TRBJ1-2 gives the full variable domain: DARVTQTPRHKVTEMGQEVTMRCQPILGHNTVFWYRQTMMQGLELLAYFRNRAPLDDSGMPKDRFSAEMPDATLATLKIQPSEPRDSAVYFCASGSPALQGKNYGYTFGSGTRLTVV.

This chain uses TRBV20-1 with TRBJ2-5; no reliable D call. In germline, CDR1 is DFQATT, CDR2 SNEGSKA (reference sequence). V dropped 0 bases and J dropped 6 bases, with 5 bases sitting between them. The CDR3 runs 11 residues. The CDR3 DNA follows: TGCAGTGCTAGAGATCTCCAGACCCAGTACTTC. The encoded protein is CSARDLQTQYF.

The V and J genes are TRBV5-1 and TRBJ1-1; no definite D call. The CDR3 loop spans 14 amino acids. V was cut by 0 bases and J by 5 bases, with 11 bases left in between. CDR1 SGHRS and CDR2 YFSETQ come from the germline V gene. Here the CDR3 reads CASSLDWGGTEAFF. CDR3 nucleotide sequence: TGCGCCAGCAGCTTGGATTGGGGAGGGACTGAAGCTTTCTTT.

The chain links TRBV15 to TRBJ1-5, with a weak D call TRBD1 (5 bases). V was shortened by 0 bases and J by 2 bases, with 17 bases between the two germline ends. Germline CDR1 is LNHNV and CDR2 is YYDKDF (reference sequence). The CDR3 has 18 residues. The CDR3 nucleotides read TGTGCCACCAGCAGAGATCTCTTAGGGGATCAAGGCAATCAGCCCCAGCATTTT. Protein product: CATSRDLLGDQGNQPQHF.